This TCR beta chain emerged from a study of spatial heterogeneity in lung cancer. On the study more broadly: The study consistently detected more beta-chain than alpha-chain sequences. There was a strong correlation between the counts of TCR transcripts measured in tumor regions and a T cell transcriptional module score that was calculated from matched bulk RNA-seq. Overall study results and limits: Tracking of tumor mutation counts was seen in expanded intratumoral alpha and beta TCR counts.

Regarding this clonotype: Antigen specificity is unknown.

This sample's time point: sample taken at primary tumor resection. A total of around 72 untreated early-stage non-small cell lung cancer patients served as donors. The sequenced material consisted of unsorted whole RNA from tumor, nontumor lung or frozen PBMC. TCRdb used MiXCR to reprocess the 5' RACE reads, holding one entry per CDR3 protein. This table holds over a thousand distinct CDR3 sequences, about 9.4% found once. V shed 2 bases and J shed 4 bases, with 14 bases lying between them. Germline-derived CDR1 and CDR2 are LGHNT and FRNRAP. The CDR3 sequence is 15 residues long. This TCR came from a female donor with early-stage non-small cell lung cancer. The chain couples TRBV12-5 to TRBJ2-5; D might be TRBD2 (6 bases). Specimen: lung tumor tissue, collected at surgery. The chain's CDR3 is CASGLRSGARETQYF. CDR3 sequence (DNA): TGTGCTAGTGGTTTGAGGTCGGGAGCCCGAGAGACCCAGTACTTC.